This T cell receptor beta chain was sequenced in a study of blood T cell repertoires in COVID-19. Study in general: Whether acute or convalescent, the COVID-19 samples came from the United States, Italy and Spain. Sources were T cells, B-cell-depleted T cells, or PBMCs; the material itself was cDNA or gDNA.

The CDR3 extends over 17 amino acids. Trimming took off 4 bases at V and 7 bases at J, with 26 bases between the two ends. Germline V lookup: CDR1 SGHNT, CDR2 YYREEE (reference sequence). Original methodology: Reference gene primer amplification gave nucleated cell count estimates. Method: immunoSEQ multiplex PCR; TCRdb's copy keeps in-frame clones and lacks some. Clone size and V and J calls were adopted from that table, with D and trimming inferred from the DNA. Of over 110,000 clones in the sample, around 89% were seen once. The V and J genes are TRBV5-4 and TRBJ1-1; a weak D match, TRBD1 (5 bases). Source material: peripheral blood. This TCR came from a human donor in a cohort sampled during active COVID-19. The CDR3 here is CASSAGLRGSENGEAFF. CDR3 coding DNA: TGTGCCAGCAGCGCGGGCTTGCGGGGGTCGGAGAATGGTGAAGCTTTCTTT.